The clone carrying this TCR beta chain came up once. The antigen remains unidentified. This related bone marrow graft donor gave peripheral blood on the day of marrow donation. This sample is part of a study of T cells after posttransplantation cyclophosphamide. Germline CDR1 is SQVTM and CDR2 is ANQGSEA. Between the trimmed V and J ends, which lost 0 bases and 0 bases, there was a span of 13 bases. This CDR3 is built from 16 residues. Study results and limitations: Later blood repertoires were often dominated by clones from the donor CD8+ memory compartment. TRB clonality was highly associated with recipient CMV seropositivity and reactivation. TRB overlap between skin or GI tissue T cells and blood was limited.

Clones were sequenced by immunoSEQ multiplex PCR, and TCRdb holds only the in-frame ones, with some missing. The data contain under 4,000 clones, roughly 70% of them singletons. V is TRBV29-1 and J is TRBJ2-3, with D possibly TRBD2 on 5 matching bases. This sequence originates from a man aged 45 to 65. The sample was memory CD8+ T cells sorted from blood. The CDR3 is CSVEDHELASTDTQYF. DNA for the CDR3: TGCAGCGTTGAAGATCACGAGCTAGCTAGCACAGATACGCAGTATTTT.